Below are 32 T cell receptor beta chains sequenced from a single sample in a study of blood T cell repertoires in COVID-19. Sequencing was performed with immunoSEQ multiplex PCR; in TCRdb, only in-frame clones are kept and a portion is missing. The sample comprises around 200,000 clones, less than 90% of which are singletons, and more than 4% rests with the top ten. Sequencing was performed on PBMCs or T cells enriched from blood (not recorded which). Receptor source: a woman aged 30 to 39 who had been exposed to COVID-19.

This chain connects TRBV2 to TRBJ2-7; D is undetermined. V shed 1 base and J shed 1 base, with 8 bases lying between them. CDR1 is SNHLY and CDR2 is FYNNEI in the germline V gene. This CDR3 region has 14 residues. Here the CDR3 DNA reads TGTGCCAGCAGTGAAGTGCCAGGTTCCTACGAGCAGTACTTC. Its translation is CASSEVPGSYEQYF.

The CDR3, as DNA: TGTGCCAGCAGCCCCCGAGGGGGTTCCGAGACTGAAGCTTTCTTT. Its translation is CASSPRGGSETEAFF. The chain couples TRBV7-8 to TRBJ1-1; tentative D call: TRBD1 (6 bases). Germline CDR1 and CDR2: SGHVS and FQNEAQ. This CDR3 comprises 15 residues. V lost 5 bases and J 5 bases, leaving 18 bases between the germline ends. Filled out from reference TRBV7-8 and TRBJ1-1, the complete variable domain reads GAGVSQSPRYKVAKRGQDVALRCDPISGHVSLFWYQQALGQGPEFLTYFQNEAQLDKSGLPSDRFFAERPEGSVSTLKIQRTQQEDSAVYLCASSPRGGSETEAFFGQGTRLTVV.

This sequence joins TRBV29-1 and TRBJ2-7, with a tentative D call TRBD2 (7 bases). V lost 6 bases and J 6 bases, leaving 18 bases between the germline ends. CDR3 length: 13 residues. CDR1 is SQVTM and CDR2 is ANQGSEA in the germline V gene. The CDR3, as DNA: TGCAGCGTCAGGGAAGGGGGGGATACCGAGCAGTACTTC. Translated: CSVREGGDTEQYF.

The CDR3 region has the DNA TGTGCCAGCGTAAAGGGCGCCCCGGGGGAGACCCAGTACTTC. This codes for CASVKGAPGETQYF. This chain connects TRBV2 to TRBJ2-5; tentatively, D is TRBD2 (5 bases). Per the germline V gene, CDR1 is SNHLY and CDR2 is FYNNEI. The CDR3 length is 14 residues. The V end was cut by 8 bases, the J end by 5 bases, with 18 bases between.

The chain links TRBV5-1 to TRBJ1-5; 7 positions agree with TRBD1. Germline loops: CDR1 SGHRS, CDR2 YFSETQ. The CDR3 has 14 residues. V was pared by 4 bases and J by 6 bases, with 7 bases of the junction left unmatched. The DNA for the CDR3 is TGCGCCAGCAGCCCACAGGGGTTTAGTCAGCCCCAGCATTTT. This gives the protein CASSPQGFSQPQHF.

V and J are TRBV29-1 and TRBJ2-1, with 7 bases matching TRBD2. Trimming at V came to 5 bases and at J to 4 bases, leaving 8 bases not matched to a gene. Per germline, CDR1 SQVTM and CDR2 ANQGSEA. The CDR3 is 14 residues long. CDR3 loop: CSVIPSGAYNEQFF. The CDR3 region has the DNA TGCAGCGTTATCCCTAGCGGAGCTTACAATGAGCAGTTCTTC.

The rearrangement joins TRBV19 to TRBJ1-1; 9 bases are a match to TRBD1. This CDR3 spans 16 amino acids. V was clipped by 4 bases and J by 1 base; unmatched bases: 7. Germline-derived CDR1 and CDR2 are LNHDA and SQIVND (reference sequence). The CDR3 DNA follows: TGTGCCAGTAGTACGGGGACAGGGTGGGGGAACACTGAAGCTTTCTTT. Translating it yields CASSTGTGWGNTEAFF.

This clone is a singleton in its sample. The chain carries TRBV9 and TRBJ1-5; possibly TRBD1 for D (5 bases). CDR3 length: 17 amino acids. Trimming stripped 0 bases from V and 0 bases from J, with 13 bases between. Germline-derived CDR1 and CDR2 are SGDLS and YYNGEE. CDR3 in DNA: TGTGCCAGCAGCGTAGATCCAGGGCCTTATAGCAATCAGCCCCAGCATTTT. Translated, it gives CASSVDPGPYSNQPQHF. Full variable domain (remainder filled in from reference TRBV9 and TRBJ1-5): DSGVTQTPKHLITATGQRVTLRCSPRSGDLSVYWYQQSLDQGLQFLIQYYNGEERAKGNILERFSAQQFPDLHSELNLSSLELGDSALYFCASSVDPGPYSNQPQHFGDGTRLSIL.

This clone was observed a handful of times. The V gene is TRBV3-1 (or the pseudogene TRBV3-2), the J gene TRBJ2-7, with D possibly matching TRBD1 (6 bases). The CDR3 contains 16 residues. The germline V and J ends were trimmed by 4 bases and 2 bases, with 18 bases remaining between them. The germline CDR1 and CDR2 sequences are LGHDT and YNNKEL (reference sequence). For the CDR3, the DNA is TGTGCCAGCAGCCCATCCTCCGGGACACTCACCTACGAGCAGTACTTC. It translates to CASSPSSGTLTYEQYF.

This clone was observed a handful of times. V and J are TRBV19 and TRBJ1-1, with TRBD1 identical over 7 bases. Germline lookup yields CDR1 LNHDA and CDR2 SQIVND (reference sequence). CDR3 length: 13 residues. V was pared by 6 bases and J by 4 bases, with 5 bases of the junction left unmatched. CDR3 sequence reads: CASRLTGLTEAFF. The CDR3, as DNA: TGTGCCAGTAGATTGACAGGGCTCACTGAAGCTTTCTTT.

The chain uses TRBV28 and TRBJ2-7, with D perhaps TRBD1 (5 bases). CDR3 length equals 14 residues. The V end lost 5 bases, the J end lost 3 bases, and 14 bases lay between the germline ends. Per the germline V gene, CDR1 is MDHEN and CDR2 is SYDVKM. CDR3 sequence reads: CASSPVDRVYEQYF. CDR3 in DNA: TGTGCCAGCAGTCCGGTCGACAGAGTCTACGAGCAGTACTTC.

This sequence joins TRBV11-3 and TRBJ2-2; 8 bases fit TRBD1. Germline CDR1 reads SGHNT; CDR2 reads YENEEA. Trimming cost V 8 bases and J 6 bases; bases outside gene matches: 8. The CDR3 has 14 amino acids. The chain's CDR3 is CASGQGYRAGELFF. The CDR3 DNA sequence: TGTGCCAGCGGACAGGGCTATAGAGCCGGGGAGCTGTTTTTT.

This clone was seen ten or more times. V usage is TRBV19 and J usage is TRBJ1-6; possibly TRBD1 for D (5 bases). CDR3 length equals 13 residues. Germline V gene sequence: CDR1 LNHDA, CDR2 SQIVND (reference sequence). With 5 bases removed from V and 5 bases from J, the gap between germline ends came to 7 bases. CDR3 region: CASSWGDNSPLHF. CDR3 DNA sequence: TGTGCCAGTAGTTGGGGCGATAATTCACCCCTCCACTTT.

The CDR3, as DNA: TGTGCCAGCAGCCCAATCCACGCCCGACAGGGGGCGAGCCTTAACACTGAAGCTTTCTTT. This translates into CASSPIHARQGASLNTEAFF. This rearrangement joins TRBV3-1 (or the pseudogene TRBV3-2) to TRBJ1-1; TRBD1 matches at 10 bases. The CDR3 consists of 20 residues. CDR1 is LGHDT, CDR2 YNNKEL, per germline (reference sequence). V gave up 4 bases and J gave up 2 bases; unmatched junction bases: 19.

This clone has a handful of counts. The chain recombines TRBV3-1 (or the pseudogene TRBV3-2) with TRBJ1-1; D is perhaps TRBD1 (6 bases). CDR1 and CDR2 (germline): LGHDT, YNNKEL (reference sequence). The CDR3 is made up of 14 amino acids. V lost 4 bases and J 3 bases, leaving 12 bases between the germline ends. The CDR3 bases are TGTGCCAGCAGCCTGACCAGGGGTCACACTGAAGCTTTCTTT. Amino acid sequence: CASSLTRGHTEAFF.

The rearrangement uses TRBV27 and TRBJ2-1; TRBD2 matches at 9 bases. Germline V lookup: CDR1 MNHEY, CDR2 SMNVEV (reference sequence). The CDR3 loop spans 18 amino acids. The V gene end was trimmed by 2 bases and the J gene end by 5 bases; junction bases not matched to a gene: 13. The CDR3 coding sequence is TGTGCCAGCAGTTTAAGGGAGACCGGGACTAGCACTAACAATGAGCAGTTCTTC. Protein: CASSLRETGTSTNNEQFF.

CDR3: CASSEWHDRGTTDTQYF. The DNA of the CDR3 is TGTGCCAGCAGTGAATGGCACGACAGGGGCACCACAGATACGCAGTATTTT. The chain joins TRBV6-1 to TRBJ2-3, with TRBD1 identical over 8 bases. The V segment lost 2 bases and the J segment 2 bases; nucleotides outside the gene matches: 9. This CDR3 is 17 amino acids long. The germline gives CDR1 MNHNS, CDR2 SASEGT.

The chain employs TRBV7-7 and TRBJ2-1; 11 bases are a match to TRBD1. CDR3 length equals 15 residues. V was clipped by 5 bases and J by 10 bases; unmatched bases: 10. Germline V CDR1 and CDR2: SSHAT, FNYEAQ (reference sequence). Here the CDR3 DNA reads TGTGCCAGCAGCCCCCGGCCGGGACAGGGGGGCGAGCAGTTCTTC. The encoded protein is CASSPRPGQGGEQFF.

The genes are TRBV11-2 and TRBJ1-6, with D possibly matching TRBD1 (5 bases). Trimming took off 2 bases at V and 14 bases at J, with 25 bases between the two ends. Germline lookup yields CDR1 SGHAT and CDR2 FQNNGV. The CDR3 length is 17 residues. CDR3 bases: TGTGCCAGCAGCTTACGGAAGGGGCCCCGATCTTGGTGGGCCCTCCACTTT. Protein product: CASSLRKGPRSWWALHF. Drawing the rest from reference TRBV11-2 and TRBJ1-6, the complete variable domain is EAGVAQSPRYKIIEKRQSVAFWCNPISGHATLYWYQQILGQGPKLLIQFQNNGVVDDSQLPKDRFSAERLKGVDSTLKIQPAKLEDSAVYLCASSLRKGPRSWWALHFGNGTRLTVT.

This clone was seen only once. The chain has TRBV19 and TRBJ1-2, with D hard to call. Germline CDR1 and CDR2: LNHDA and SQIVND (reference sequence). The CDR3 is made up of 14 amino acids. V was shortened by 3 bases and J by 3 bases, with 11 bases between the two germline ends. CDR3 protein: CASSMNGVDYGYTF. CDR3 DNA: TGTGCCAGTAGTATGAACGGGGTCGACTATGGCTACACCTTC.

CDR3 region: CASSEGGVAKNIQYF. In nucleotides, the CDR3 is TGCGCCAGCAGTGAGGGCGGGGTGGCCAAAAACATTCAGTACTTC. The V call is TRBV10-2, the J call TRBJ2-4; D may be TRBD2 (6 bases). This CDR3 is built from 15 residues. Deletions cut 2 bases from V and 1 base from J, with 9 bases between. Per the germline V gene, CDR1 is WSHSY and CDR2 is SAAADI.

The chain couples TRBV28 to TRBJ2-7, with 9 nucleotides matching TRBD1. The CDR3 extends over 15 amino acids. Germline lookup yields CDR1 MDHEN and CDR2 SYDVKM. After removal of 6 bases from V and 5 bases from J, the junction contained 11 bases not matched to a gene. CDR3 DNA: TGTGCCAGCAGCATGGAATCAACAGGGGGCCACGAGCAGTACTTC. It codes for CASSMESTGGHEQYF.

The genes are TRBV7-9 and TRBJ2-2; D is uncertain. Trimming cost V 7 bases and J 4 bases, with 7 bases left between them. Germline loops: CDR1 SEHNR, CDR2 FQNEAQ (reference sequence). This CDR3 has 12 residues. The CDR3, as DNA: TGTGCCAGCACCCTCTTCACCGGGGAGCTGTTTTTT. This codes for CASTLFTGELFF.

A single count supports this clone. The rearrangement joins TRBV27 to TRBJ2-3, with 9 bases aligning to TRBD1. The V gene's germline CDR1 is MNHEY and CDR2 SMNVEV (reference sequence). Trimming at V came to 6 bases and at J to 5 bases, leaving 9 bases not matched to a gene. CDR3 length: 15 amino acids. In nucleotides, the CDR3 is TGTGCCAGCAGAACAGGGGGCGCAGGGGGAGATACGCAGTATTTT. The encoded protein is CASRTGGAGGDTQYF.

CDR3 in amino acids: CATARAGNQPQHF. The DNA of the CDR3 is TGTGCCACCGCCAGGGCGGGGAATCAGCCCCAGCATTTT. V is TRBV15 and J is TRBJ1-5; TRBD1 might be the D (5 bases). In germline, CDR1 is LNHNV, CDR2 YYDKDF (reference sequence). V lost 8 bases and J lost 4, with 12 bases in between. This CDR3 is built from 13 residues.

This sequence joins TRBV10-1 and TRBJ1-5, with 7 bases matching TRBD1. The V gene's germline CDR1 is WNHNN and CDR2 SYGVQD (reference sequence). The trim removed 4 bases at V and 4 bases at J, leaving 4 bases unmatched. The CDR3 sequence is 14 residues long. The CDR3 sequence is CASSAGQVNQPQHF. The CDR3 DNA reads TGCGCCAGCAGTGCCGGACAGGTTAATCAGCCCCAGCATTTT.

V gene TRBV10-2 combines with J gene TRBJ1-1, with TRBD1 as a possible D gene (6 bases). This CDR3 is 16 amino acids long. Looked up from germline, CDR1 is WSHSY and CDR2 is SAAADI. V lost 8 bases and J 3 bases, leaving 22 bases between the germline ends. This CDR3 is CASARRGGVKDTEAFF. The CDR3 DNA sequence: TGCGCCAGCGCAAGGAGGGGGGGTGTGAAGGACACTGAAGCTTTCTTT.

This clone is a singleton in its sample. This sequence joins TRBV12-3 or TRBV12-4 and TRBJ2-1; D remains ambiguous. Trimming removed 6 bases at V and 9 bases at J, with 12 bases between. The length of the CDR3 is 12 residues. The CDR3 here is CASSSTSIEQFF. CDR3 DNA sequence: TGTGCCAGCAGCTCCACATCAATTGAGCAGTTCTTC.

The genes are TRBV7-8 and TRBJ1-1; no clear D gene. The CDR3 is 13 residues long. CDR1 and CDR2 (germline): SGHVS, FQNEAQ. V lost 1 base and J 3 bases, leaving 6 bases between the germline ends. CDR3 sequence (DNA): TGTGCCAGCAGCTTAGTCAGGTACACTGAAGCTTTCTTT. It is translated as CASSLVRYTEAFF.

This clone was recorded once. The chain recombines TRBV9 with TRBJ2-5; 7 bases line up with TRBD1. V dropped 5 bases and J dropped 5; count of bases not matched to a gene: 9. The length of the CDR3 is 14 residues. CDR1 and CDR2 (germline): SGDLS, YYNGEE. DNA for the CDR3: TGTGCCAGCAGTTGGGCCGGGACAGTTGAGACCCAGTACTTC. The encoded protein is CASSWAGTVETQYF.

This clone was seen only once. The chain joins TRBV5-4 to TRBJ2-1, with D uncertain. Trimming took 4 bases from V and 11 from J, leaving 16 bases between them. This CDR3 is built from 13 residues. Germline CDR1 and CDR2: SGHNT and YYREEE (reference sequence). The DNA of the CDR3 is TGTGCCAGCAGCCTAGGCCCGGTCGGTAAGCAGTTCTTC. It is translated as CASSLGPVGKQFF.

J is TRBJ1-5 and V is TRBV3-1 (or the pseudogene TRBV3-2); 10 bases agree with TRBD1. With V trimmed by 3 bases and J by 5 bases, 4 bases remained unmatched. In germline, CDR1 is LGHDT, CDR2 YNNKEL (reference sequence). The CDR3 runs to 15 residues. The CDR3 coding sequence is TGTGCCAGCAGCCAGGGGACAGGGGCTCATCAGCCCCAGCATTTT. Translated, it gives CASSQGTGAHQPQHF.